These T cell receptor beta chains were read from a single sample in a study of T cell repertoires in cytomegalovirus infection. TCRdb reprocessed the reads with MiXCR, giving one entry per CDR3 protein. The sample consists of 300,000 to 450,000 distinct CDR3 sequences, around 18% of them appearing once. The specimen sequenced was PBMCs. The receptors shown here come from a human donor in good health (CMV status not recorded). Some clones in this sample may be carry-over from other donors' samples. Each CDR3 is given with its conserved first and last residue. D genes are given only for firm matches. Clone size, where shown, is once, few, many, or a class for clones that have expanded.

J gene | clone size | CDR3 length | D gene | V gene | CDR3 protein | CDR3 DNA
TRBJ1-1 | NA | 13 | NA | TRBV2 | CASSVRGRAEAFF | TGTGCCAGCAGTGTGAGGGGGAGGGCTGAAGCTTTCTTT
TRBJ2-1 | NA | 16 | NA | TRBV5-5 | CASSSRVGDSYNEQFF | TGTGCCAGCAGCTCAAGGGTGGGGGACTCCTACAATGAGCAGTTCTTC
TRBJ2-1 | many | 13 | NA | TRBV7-8 | CASSAQPYNEQFF | TGTGCCAGCAGCGCGCAACCTTACAATGAGCAGTTCTTC
TRBJ1-1 | once | 10 | NA | TRBV28 | CASMGLRAFF | TGTGCCAGCATGGGATTGCGAGCTTTCTTT
TRBJ1-5 | NA | 15 | NA | TRBV12-3/TRBV12-4 | CASSSPRVIDQPQHF | TGTGCCAGCAGCTCTCCCAGGGTAATCGATCAGCCCCAGCATTTT
TRBJ1-1 | few | 15 | NA | TRBV7-2 | CASSQPQGGFTEAFF | TGTGCCAGCAGCCAACCCCAGGGAGGGTTCACTGAAGCTTTCTTT
TRBJ2-2 | many | 14 | NA | TRBV7-2 | CASSYDRNTGELFF | TGTGCCAGCAGCTACGACAGGAACACCGGGGAGCTGTTTTTT
TRBJ1-2 | NA | 15 | NA | TRBV30 | CAWSATLNMGGGYTF | TGTGCCTGGAGCGCCACGTTAAACATGGGGGGTGGCTACACCTTC
TRBJ1-1 | many | 13 | TRBD1 | TRBV12-3/TRBV12-4 | CASSLSPDRLAFF | TGTGCCAGCAGTTTGAGCCCGGACAGGCTAGCTTTCTTT
TRBJ2-1 | many | 14 | TRBD1 | TRBV7-2 | CASSLDRGGIEQFF | TGTGCCAGCAGCTTGGACAGGGGAGGGATTGAGCAGTTCTTC
TRBJ2-1 | once | 15 | NA | TRBV4-2 | CASSQDGQVMSKQFF | TGTGCCAGCAGCCAAGATGGGCAGGTTATGTCCAAGCAGTTCTTC
TRBJ2-3 | many | 17 | TRBD2 | TRBV27 | CASSFVGTSGSTDTQYF | TGTGCCAGCAGTTTCGTCGGGACTAGCGGTAGCACAGATACGCAGTATTTT
TRBJ1-2 | few | 12 | NA | TRBV7-2 | CASSHGGGGYTF | TGTGCCAGCAGCCATGGGGGGGGAGGCTACACCTTC
TRBJ2-1 | NA | 14 | NA | TRBV7-3 | CASSLEGPHNEQFF | TGTGCCAGCAGCTTAGAGGGGCCGCACAATGAGCAGTTCTTC
TRBJ1-6 | many | 17 | TRBD1 | TRBV6-5 | CASSYSVRDRVDSPLHF | TGTGCCAGCAGTTACTCCGTCCGGGACAGGGTTGATTCACCCCTCCACTTT
TRBJ1-5 | few | 15 | NA | TRBV28 | CASSSAGGDNQPQHF | TGTGCCAGCAGTTCAGCCGGTGGAGACAATCAGCCCCAGCATTTT
TRBJ2-5 | once | 15 | NA | TRBV12-3/TRBV12-4 | CASSRPDRPLETQYF | TGTGCCAGCAGCCGGCCGGACAGACCCTTAGAGACCCAGTACTTC
TRBJ1-4 | many | 14 | NA | TRBV7-2 | CASSFRTENEKLFF | TGTGCCAGCAGCTTCCGGACAGAGAATGAAAAACTGTTTTTT
TRBJ2-2 | many | 15 | NA | TRBV6-4 | CASSDSAEITGELFF | TGTGCCAGCAGTGACTCGGCAGAGATCACCGGGGAGCTGTTTTTT
TRBJ1-2 | many | 12 | NA | TRBV7-2 | CASRDNRSGYTF | TGTGCCAGCCGCGACAATCGTTCCGGCTACACCTTC
TRBJ2-2 | many | 14 | TRBD2 | TRBV6-5 | CASSSGGNTGELFF | TGTGCCAGCAGTTCGGGGGGGAACACCGGGGAGCTGTTTTTT
TRBJ2-5 | NA | 15 | TRBD2 | TRBV6-5 | CASTTSGGALETQYF | TGTGCCAGCACCACTAGCGGGGGGGCCCTAGAGACCCAGTACTTC
TRBJ2-3 | NA | 13 | NA | TRBV7-9 | CASSLELIDTQYF | TGTGCCAGCAGCTTAGAGTTGATAGATACGCAGTATTTT
TRBJ2-5 | once | 14 | TRBD1 | TRBV4-3 | CASSQGRQGAAQYF | TGCGCCAGCAGCCAAGGCCGACAGGGGGCGGCCCAGTACTTC
TRBJ2-7 | many | 15 | NA | TRBV7-2 | CASSLATSPGYEQYF | TGTGCCAGCAGCTTAGCCACTAGCCCAGGCTACGAGCAGTACTTC
TRBJ2-7 | many | 14 | TRBD1 | TRBV7-9 | CASSHRDRNYEQYF | TGTGCCAGCAGCCACCGGGACAGGAACTACGAGCAGTACTTC
TRBJ2-3 | NA | 14 | NA | TRBV20-1 | CSARPSKQPDTQYF | TGCAGTGCCCGACCAAGCAAGCAACCAGATACGCAGTATTTT
TRBJ1-1 | many | 13 | TRBD1 | TRBV10-3 | CAITTGAGTEAFF | TGTGCCATCACAACAGGGGCGGGGACTGAAGCTTTCTTT
TRBJ2-1 | NA | 15 | NA | TRBV7-6 | CASSLLRSSYNEHFF | TGTGCCAGCAGCTTACTACGGAGCTCCTACAATGAGCATTTCTTC